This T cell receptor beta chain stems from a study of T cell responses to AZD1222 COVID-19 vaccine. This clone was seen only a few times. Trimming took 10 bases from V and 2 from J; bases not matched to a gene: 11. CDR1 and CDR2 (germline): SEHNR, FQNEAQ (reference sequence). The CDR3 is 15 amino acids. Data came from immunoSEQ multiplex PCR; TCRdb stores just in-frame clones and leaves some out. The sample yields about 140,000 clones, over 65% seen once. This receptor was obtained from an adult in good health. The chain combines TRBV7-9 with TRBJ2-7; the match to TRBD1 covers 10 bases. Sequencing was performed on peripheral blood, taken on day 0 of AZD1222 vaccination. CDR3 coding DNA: TGTGCCACCACCAGGCCGGGACAGGGGACCTACGAGCAGTACTTC. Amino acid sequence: CATTRPGQGTYEQYF.